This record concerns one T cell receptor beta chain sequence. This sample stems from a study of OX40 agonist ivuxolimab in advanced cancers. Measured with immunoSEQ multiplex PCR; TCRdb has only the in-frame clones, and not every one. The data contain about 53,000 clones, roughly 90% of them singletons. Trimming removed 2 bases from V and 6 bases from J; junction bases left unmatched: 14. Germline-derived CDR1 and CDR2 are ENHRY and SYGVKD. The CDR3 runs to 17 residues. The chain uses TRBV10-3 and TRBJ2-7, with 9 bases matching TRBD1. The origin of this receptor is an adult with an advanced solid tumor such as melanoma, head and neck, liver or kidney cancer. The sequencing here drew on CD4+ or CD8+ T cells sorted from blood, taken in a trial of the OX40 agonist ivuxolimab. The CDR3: CAISEPPLGQGWSEQYF. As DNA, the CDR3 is TGTGCCATCAGTGAGCCTCCCCTGGGACAGGGATGGAGCGAGCAGTACTTC.